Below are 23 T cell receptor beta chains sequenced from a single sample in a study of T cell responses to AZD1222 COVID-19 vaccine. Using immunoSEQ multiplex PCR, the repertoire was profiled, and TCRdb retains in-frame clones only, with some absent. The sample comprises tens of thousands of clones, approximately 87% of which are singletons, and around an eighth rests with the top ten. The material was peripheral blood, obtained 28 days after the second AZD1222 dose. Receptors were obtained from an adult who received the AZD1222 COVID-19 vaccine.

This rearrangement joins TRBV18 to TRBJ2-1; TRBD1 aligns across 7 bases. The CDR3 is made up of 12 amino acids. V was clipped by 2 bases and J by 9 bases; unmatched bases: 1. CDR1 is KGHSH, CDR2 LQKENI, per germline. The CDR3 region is CASSPRGREQFF. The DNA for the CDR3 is TGTGCCAGCTCACCAAGGGGGCGTGAGCAGTTCTTC.

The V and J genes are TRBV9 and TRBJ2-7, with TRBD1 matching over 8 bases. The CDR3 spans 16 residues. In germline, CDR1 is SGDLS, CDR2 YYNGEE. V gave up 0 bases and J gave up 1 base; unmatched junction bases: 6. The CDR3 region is CASSVGTGSRSYEQYF. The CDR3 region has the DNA TGTGCCAGCAGCGTAGGGACAGGGTCAAGGTCCTACGAGCAGTACTTC.

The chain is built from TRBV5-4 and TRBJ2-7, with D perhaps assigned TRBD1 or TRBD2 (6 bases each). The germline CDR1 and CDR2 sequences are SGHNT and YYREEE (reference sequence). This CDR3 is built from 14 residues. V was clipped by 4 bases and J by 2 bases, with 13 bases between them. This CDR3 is CASSPGGRTYEQYF. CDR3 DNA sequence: TGTGCCAGCAGCCCCGGGGGCCGCACCTACGAGCAGTACTTC.

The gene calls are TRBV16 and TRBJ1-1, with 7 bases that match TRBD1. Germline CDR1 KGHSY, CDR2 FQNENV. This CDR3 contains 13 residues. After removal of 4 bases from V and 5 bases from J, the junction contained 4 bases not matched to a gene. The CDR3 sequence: CASSRQQGTEAFF. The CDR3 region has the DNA TGTGCCAGCAGCCGACAACAGGGGACTGAAGCTTTCTTT.

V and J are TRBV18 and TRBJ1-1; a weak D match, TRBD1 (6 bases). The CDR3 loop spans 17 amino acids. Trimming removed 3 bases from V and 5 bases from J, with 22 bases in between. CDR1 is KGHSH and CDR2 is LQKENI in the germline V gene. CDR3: CASSPPSGAIFGTEAFF. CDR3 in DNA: TGTGCCAGCTCACCCCCCTCGGGGGCGATCTTCGGGACTGAAGCTTTCTTT.

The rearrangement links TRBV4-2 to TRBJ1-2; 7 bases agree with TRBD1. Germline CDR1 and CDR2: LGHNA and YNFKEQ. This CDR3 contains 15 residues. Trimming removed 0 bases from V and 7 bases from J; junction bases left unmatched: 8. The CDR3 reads CASSQERDSLGGYTF. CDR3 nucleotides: TGTGCCAGCAGCCAAGAACGGGACAGCCTGGGTGGCTACACCTTC.

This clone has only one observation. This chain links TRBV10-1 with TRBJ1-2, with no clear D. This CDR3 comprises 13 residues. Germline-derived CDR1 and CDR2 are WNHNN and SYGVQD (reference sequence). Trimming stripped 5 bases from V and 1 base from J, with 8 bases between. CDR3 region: CASSPSYNYGYTF. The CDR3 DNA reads TGCGCCAGCAGTCCCAGCTATAACTATGGCTACACCTTC.

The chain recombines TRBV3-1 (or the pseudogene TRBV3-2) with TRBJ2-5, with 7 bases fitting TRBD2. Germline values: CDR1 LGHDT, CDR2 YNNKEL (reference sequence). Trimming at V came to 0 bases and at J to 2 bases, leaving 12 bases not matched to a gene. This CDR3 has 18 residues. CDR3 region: CASSQEVISGELQETQYF. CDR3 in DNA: TGTGCCAGCAGCCAAGAGGTAATAAGCGGGGAACTACAAGAGACCCAGTACTTC.

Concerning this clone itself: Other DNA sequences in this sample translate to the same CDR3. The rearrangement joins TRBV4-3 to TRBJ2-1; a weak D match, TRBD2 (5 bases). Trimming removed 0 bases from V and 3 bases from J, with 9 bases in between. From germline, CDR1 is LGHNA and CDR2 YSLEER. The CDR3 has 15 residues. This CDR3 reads CASSQEAGRYNEQFF. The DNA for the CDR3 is TGCGCCAGCAGCCAAGAGGCGGGTCGCTACAATGAGCAGTTCTTC.

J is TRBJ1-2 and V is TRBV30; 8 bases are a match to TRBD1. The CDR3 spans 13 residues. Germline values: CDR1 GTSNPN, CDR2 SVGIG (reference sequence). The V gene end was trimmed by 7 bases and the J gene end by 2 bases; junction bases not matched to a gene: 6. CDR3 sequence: CAYKTGENYGYTF. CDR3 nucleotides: TGTGCCTACAAGACAGGGGAAAACTATGGCTACACCTTC. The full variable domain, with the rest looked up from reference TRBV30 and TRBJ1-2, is SQTIHQWPATLVQPVGSPLSLECTVEGTSNPNLYWYRQAAGRGLQLLFYSVGIGQISSEVPQNLSASRPQDRQFILSSKKLLLSDSGFYLCAYKTGENYGYTFGSGTRLTVV.

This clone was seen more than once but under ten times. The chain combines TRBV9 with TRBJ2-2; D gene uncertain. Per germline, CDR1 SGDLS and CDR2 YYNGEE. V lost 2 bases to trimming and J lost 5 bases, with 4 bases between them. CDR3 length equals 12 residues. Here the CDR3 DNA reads TGTGCCAGCAGCGTTCGGACCGGGGAGCTGTTTTTT. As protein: CASSVRTGELFF.

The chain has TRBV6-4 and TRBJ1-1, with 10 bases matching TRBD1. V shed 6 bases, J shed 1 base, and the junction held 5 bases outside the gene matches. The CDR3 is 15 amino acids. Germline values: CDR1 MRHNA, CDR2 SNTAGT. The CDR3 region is CASRSTGGPNTEAFF. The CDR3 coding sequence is TGTGCCAGCAGATCGACAGGGGGCCCGAACACTGAAGCTTTCTTT.

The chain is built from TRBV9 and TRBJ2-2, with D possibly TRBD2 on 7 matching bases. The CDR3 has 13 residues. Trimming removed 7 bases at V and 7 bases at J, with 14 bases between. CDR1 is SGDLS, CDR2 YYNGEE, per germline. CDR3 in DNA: TGTGCCAGCCACAGGGAGGGGAACGGGGAGCTGTTTTTT. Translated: CASHREGNGELFF.

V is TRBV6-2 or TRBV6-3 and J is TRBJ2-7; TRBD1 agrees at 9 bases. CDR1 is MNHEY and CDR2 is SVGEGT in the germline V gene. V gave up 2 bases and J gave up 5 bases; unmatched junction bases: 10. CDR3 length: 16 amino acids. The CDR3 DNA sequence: TGTGCCAGCAGTTACACCCCCGGACAGGGGTGGGACGAGCAGTACTTC. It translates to CASSYTPGQGWDEQYF.

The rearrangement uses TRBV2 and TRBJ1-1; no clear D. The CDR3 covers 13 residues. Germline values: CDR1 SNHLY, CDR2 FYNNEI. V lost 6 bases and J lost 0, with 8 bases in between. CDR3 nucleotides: TGTGCCAGCAGCTCCCAAATGAACACTGAAGCTTTCTTT. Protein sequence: CASSSQMNTEAFF.

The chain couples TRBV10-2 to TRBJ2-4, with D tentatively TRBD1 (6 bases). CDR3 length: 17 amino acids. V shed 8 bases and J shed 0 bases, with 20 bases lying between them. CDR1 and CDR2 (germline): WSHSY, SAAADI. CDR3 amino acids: CASEGTSETLAKNIQYF. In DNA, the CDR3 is TGCGCCAGCGAAGGGACATCGGAGACCCTAGCCAAAAACATTCAGTACTTC.

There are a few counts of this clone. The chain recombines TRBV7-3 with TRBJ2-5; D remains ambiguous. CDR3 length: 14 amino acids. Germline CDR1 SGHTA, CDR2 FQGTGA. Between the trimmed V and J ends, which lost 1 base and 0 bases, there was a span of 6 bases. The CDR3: CASSLSRDQETQYF. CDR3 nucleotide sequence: TGTGCCAGCAGCTTAAGTCGGGACCAAGAGACCCAGTACTTC.

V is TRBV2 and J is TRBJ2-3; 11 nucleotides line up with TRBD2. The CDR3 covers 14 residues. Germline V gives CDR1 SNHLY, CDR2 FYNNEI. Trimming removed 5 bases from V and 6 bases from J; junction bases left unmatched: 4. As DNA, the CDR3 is TGTGCCAGCAGTATAGCGGGAGGGTCCGATACGCAGTATTTT. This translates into CASSIAGGSDTQYF.

The CDR3 loop reads CASSPTGTEAFF. The CDR3 region has the DNA TGTGCCAGCAGTCCGACAGGGACTGAAGCTTTCTTT. This chain links TRBV6-5 with TRBJ1-1; 7 bases match TRBD1. Trimming took 5 bases from V and 5 from J; bases not matched to a gene: 2. The CDR3 contains 12 residues. The germline CDR1 and CDR2 sequences are MNHEY and SVGAGI.

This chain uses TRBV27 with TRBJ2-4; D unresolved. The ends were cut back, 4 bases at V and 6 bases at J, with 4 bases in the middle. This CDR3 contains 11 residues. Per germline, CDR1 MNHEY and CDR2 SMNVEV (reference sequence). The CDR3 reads CASSSTNIQYF. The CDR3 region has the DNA TGTGCCAGCAGTTCCACAAACATTCAGTACTTC.

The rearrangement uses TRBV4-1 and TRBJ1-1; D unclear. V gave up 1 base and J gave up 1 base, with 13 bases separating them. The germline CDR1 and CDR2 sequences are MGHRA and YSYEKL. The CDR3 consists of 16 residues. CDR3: CASSQVAGSGNTEAFF. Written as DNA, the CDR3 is TGCGCCAGCAGCCAAGTTGCGGGGAGCGGGAACACTGAAGCTTTCTTT.

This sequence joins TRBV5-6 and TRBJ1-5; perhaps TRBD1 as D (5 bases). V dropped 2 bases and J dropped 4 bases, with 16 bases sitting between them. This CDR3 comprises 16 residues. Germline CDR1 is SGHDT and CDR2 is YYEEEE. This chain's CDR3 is CASSLGTPSGNQPQHF. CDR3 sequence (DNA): TGTGCCAGCAGCTTAGGGACCCCAAGTGGGAATCAGCCCCAGCATTTT.

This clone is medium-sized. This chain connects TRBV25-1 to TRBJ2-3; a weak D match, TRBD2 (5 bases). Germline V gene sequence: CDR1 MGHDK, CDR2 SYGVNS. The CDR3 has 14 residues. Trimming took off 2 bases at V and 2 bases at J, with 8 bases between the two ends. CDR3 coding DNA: TGTGCCAGCAGTGAAACGGGGATCACAGATACGCAGTATTTT. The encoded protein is CASSETGITDTQYF.